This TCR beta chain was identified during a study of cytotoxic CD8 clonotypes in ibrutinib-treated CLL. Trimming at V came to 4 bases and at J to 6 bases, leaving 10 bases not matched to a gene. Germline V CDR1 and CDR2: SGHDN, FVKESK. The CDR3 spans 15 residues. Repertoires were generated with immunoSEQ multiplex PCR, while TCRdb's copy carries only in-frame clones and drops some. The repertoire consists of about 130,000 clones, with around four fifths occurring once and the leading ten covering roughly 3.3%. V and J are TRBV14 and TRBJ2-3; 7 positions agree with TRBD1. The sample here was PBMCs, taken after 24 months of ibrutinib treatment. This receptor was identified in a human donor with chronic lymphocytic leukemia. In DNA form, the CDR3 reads TGTGCCAGCAGCCGCCGGGACAGAGTGAGGGATACGCAGTATTTT. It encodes CASSRRDRVRDTQYF.